This record looks at one T cell receptor (beta chain) sequence and its context. Its specificity is unknown. A much bigger clone sits one base away, suggesting this may be a read error. From approximately 430 ng of RNA, a library with molecular barcoded alpha/delta and beta/gamma adaptors was made. TCRdb fed the reads into MiXCR, producing one record per CDR3 protein. This table holds around 38,000 distinct CDR3 sequences, about an eighth found once. This record comes from a study of read filtering for tumor transcriptome and immune sequencing. About the study: Patients were 16 to 20 male and 11 to 15 female, mean age 65.9 years, range about 47 to 85. Transcriptome libraries were built from DNase-treated RNA.

Study results and caveats: Dropping single-read clonotypes raised IR-seq and RNA-seq shared-clonotype correlation. Compared with RNA-seq, IR-seq gave much higher clonotype depth and reliability.

The CDR3 runs to 13 residues. In germline, CDR1 is SGHNT, CDR2 YYREEE (reference sequence). This TCR was recovered from a donor at least 40 years old with multiple myeloma. The material sequenced was a population of CD138-negative cells sorted from bone marrow. V gene TRBV5-4 combines with J gene TRBJ2-2; D perhaps matches TRBD2 (6 bases). Here the CDR3 DNA reads TGTGCCAGCAGCTTCGAGGGACTCGGGGAGATGTTTTTT. This translates into CASSFEGLGEMFF. Looking up the rest from reference TRBV5-4 and TRBJ2-2 gives the full variable domain: ETGVTQSPTHLIKTRGQQVTLRCSSQSGHNTVSWYQQALGQGPQFIFQYYREEENGRGNFPPRFSGLQFPNYSSELNVNALELDDSALYLCASSFEGLGEMFFGEGSRLTVL.